These T cell receptor beta chains were read from a single sample in a study of beta chain features in type 1 diabetes. The protocol was immunoSEQ multiplex PCR, while the TCRdb copy is restricted to in-frame clones and leaves out a portion. The sample lists some 150,000 clones; about a tenth were seen once. The source material was central memory CD4+ T cells from blood. The receptors here all came from a man aged 18-30 years in good health. CDR3s include the opening cysteine and the closing phenylalanine or tryptophan. D genes are given only for firm matches. Not every row has a clone size; where given, it reads once, few, many or a size class.

abundance	v_gene	j_gene	d_gene	CDR3aa	CDR3nt
-	TRBV9	TRBJ2-2	TRBD2	CASSVAGTSGTGELFF	TGTGCCAGCAGCGTAGCAGGGACTAGCGGCACCGGGGAGCTGTTTTTT
few	TRBV18	TRBJ1-5	-	CASSLGPARPNQPQHF	TGTGCCAGCTCACTGGGCCCAGCCAGACCCAATCAGCCCCAGCATTTT
-	TRBV6-6	TRBJ2-3	-	CASAAVGGADTQYF	TGTGCCAGCGCTGCGGTTGGGGGCGCAGATACGCAGTATTTT
-	TRBV2	TRBJ1-2	-	CASSLRGGGYTF	TGTGCCAGCAGCCTCAGGGGTGGCGGCTACACCTTC
-	TRBV4-2	TRBJ2-7	TRBD2	CASSSLVAGGQKYAAYEQYF	TGTGCCAGCAGCTCCCTGGTAGCGGGGGGCCAGAAATATGCAGCCTACGAGCAGTACTTC
few	TRBV19	TRBJ1-5	TRBD1	CASSNPPKGAGQPQHF	TGTGCCAGTAGTAACCCCCCTAAGGGGGCTGGCCAGCCCCAGCATTTT
few	TRBV19	TRBJ1-5	TRBD1	CASSSTGARGNQPQHF	TGTGCCAGTAGTAGCACAGGGGCGCGGGGCAATCAGCCCCAGCATTTT
few	TRBV30	TRBJ2-1	-	CAWSVLKNVRLYNEQFF	TGTGCCTGGAGTGTACTCAAAAACGTCCGACTATACAATGAGCAGTTCTTC
few	TRBV9	TRBJ2-7	-	CASSGQTGTVYEQYF	TGTGCCAGCAGCGGACAGACAGGGACTGTCTACGAGCAGTACTTC
few	TRBV11-2	TRBJ2-2	-	CASSLVDRRSTGELFF	TGTGCCAGCAGCTTAGTTGACAGGAGAAGCACCGGGGAGCTGTTTTTT
-	TRBV27	TRBJ1-2	TRBD1	CASSLLPRQGAYGYTF	TGTGCCAGCAGTTTACTTCCGCGGCAGGGGGCGTATGGCTACACCTTC
-	TRBV2	TRBJ1-2	-	CASSVGRRRGYTF	TGTGCCAGCAGTGTGGGCAGACGTCGCGGCTACACCTTC
-	TRBV6-5	TRBJ1-4	TRBD1	CASSPRQGIGEKLFF	TGTGCCAGCAGTCCCCGACAGGGGATAGGTGAAAAACTGTTTTTT
-	TRBV9	TRBJ2-1	TRBD1	CASSRDSSYNEQFF	TGTGCCAGCAGCCGGGACAGTTCCTACAATGAGCAGTTCTTC
few	TRBV15	TRBJ1-3	-	CATSRDKQRNTIYF	TGTGCCACCAGCAGAGATAAACAGAGAAACACCATATATTTT
-	TRBV6-5	TRBJ1-2	-	CASSYGLGRGRYGYTF	TGTGCCAGCAGTTACGGACTAGGACGGGGGAGGTATGGCTACACCTTC
-	TRBV9	TRBJ2-7	-	CASSVDGGLGYEQYF	TGTGCCAGCAGCGTAGATGGCGGGTTGGGGTACGAGCAGTACTTC
few	TRBV10-2	TRBJ2-5	-	CASSSETQYF	TGCGCCAGCAGTTCGGAGACCCAGTACTTC
-	TRBV27	TRBJ2-5	-	CASSLGQNQETQYF	TGTGCCAGCAGTTTAGGACAGAACCAAGAGACCCAGTACTTC
-	TRBV5-1	TRBJ1-1	-	CASSAHRAGTEAFF	TGCGCCAGCAGCGCCCACAGGGCTGGCACTGAAGCTTTCTTT
few	TRBV25-1	TRBJ1-3	-	CASSAHSGNTIYF	TGTGCCAGCAGTGCCCACTCTGGAAACACCATATATTTT
-	TRBV7-9	TRBJ2-7	-	CASSLEDRDPYEQYF	TGTGCCAGCAGCTTAGAAGACAGAGATCCCTACGAGCAGTACTTC
-	TRBV10-3	TRBJ2-1	TRBD2	CAISDPTSGVSSVLEEQFF	TGTGCCATCAGTGACCCAACTAGCGGGGTGTCCTCGGTTCTAGAGGAGCAGTTCTTC
-	TRBV29-1	TRBJ1-2	-	CSVYRDILPYGYTF	TGCAGCGTATACAGGGATATCCTTCCCTATGGCTACACCTTC
few	TRBV6-5	TRBJ1-1	-	CASSPPHMNTEAFF	TGTGCCAGCAGTCCGCCCCACATGAACACTGAAGCTTTCTTT
few	TRBV21-1	TRBJ2-7	-	CASSNTSTGVEQYF	TGTGCCAGCAGCAATACCTCAACAGGGGTCGAGCAGTACTTC
-	TRBV9	TRBJ2-5	-	CASSPMEGRETQYF	TGTGCCAGCAGTCCAATGGAGGGCCGGGAGACCCAGTACTTC
-	TRBV30	TRBJ1-4	-	CAWSIGGTANEKLFF	TGTGCCTGGAGCATTGGGGGCACTGCTAATGAAAAACTGTTTTTT
many	TRBV7-2	TRBJ2-1	-	CASSSSAYNEQFF	TGTGCCAGCAGCAGTAGCGCCTACAATGAGCAGTTCTTC
few	TRBV10-3	TRBJ2-7	TRBD1	CAISPTGQGDNEQYF	TGTGCCATCAGTCCCACAGGACAGGGGGACAACGAGCAGTACTTC
few	TRBV9	TRBJ1-3	-	CASSERQAPGNTIYF	TGTGCCAGCAGCGAAAGACAGGCCCCTGGAAACACCATATATTTT
-	TRBV10-3	TRBJ2-2	TRBD1	CAISAQGKDTGELFF	TGTGCCATCAGTGCACAGGGGAAGGACACCGGGGAGCTGTTTTTT
few	TRBV7-2	TRBJ1-2	-	CASSLGVRDYGYTF	TGTGCCAGCAGCTTAGGGGTCAGGGACTATGGCTACACCTTC
-	TRBV5-1	TRBJ2-1	TRBD2	CASSPSGGGYNEQFF	TGCGCCAGCAGCCCCAGCGGGGGGGGTTACAATGAGCAGTTCTTC
-	TRBV7-8	TRBJ2-5	TRBD2	CASSSLAGRETQYF	TGTGCCAGCAGCTCACTAGCGGGGAGGGAGACCCAGTACTTC
-	TRBV10-3	TRBJ2-5	-	CAISDGAGQETQYF	TGTGCCATCAGTGATGGAGCAGGGCAAGAGACCCAGTACTTC
many	TRBV13	TRBJ1-2	-	CASSLWDFPGSGYTF	TGTGCCAGCAGCTTATGGGACTTCCCTGGAAGTGGCTACACCTTC